This T cell receptor beta chain was documented in a study of metastatic and nonmetastatic thyroid tumors. Study-wide background: Comparative analysis of repertoires was undertaken across blood and tumor or nodule tissue obtained from malignant and benign thyroid patients. Findings and caveats of the study: Relative to benign nodules, malignant thyroid tumors were reportedly characterized by significantly elevated TCR beta diversity in blood and tumor.

The V end lost 2 bases, the J end lost 5 bases, and 11 bases lay between the germline ends. The CDR3 is made up of 14 amino acids. Germline V gene data show CDR1 as SGDLS and CDR2 as YYNGEE. Until they underwent thyroid surgery, no patient had received any treatment. This clone occurred a few times. Its antigen is unidentified. The authors' processing: Clinicopathological groups differed in CDR3, with these differences serving to build a distant-metastasis classifier for papillary thyroid cancer. TCRdb re-clonotyped the PCR reads via MiXCR. In this record, the V and J calls reflect TCRdb's handling and not the investigators' own analysis. The sample records roughly 30,000 clones, 10% to 14% being singletons.

This chain joins TRBV9 and TRBJ1-5; a weak D match, TRBD1 (6 bases). The clonotype comes from a female donor with papillary thyroid cancer or a benign thyroid nodule (not recorded which). Some clones in this sample may be carry-over from other donors' samples. Sequencing was performed on blood. The CDR3 DNA reads TGTGCCAGCAGCGTGGGGGCCAGCTATCAGCCCCAGCATTTT. Translating gives CASSVGASYQPQHF. Complete variable domain (other parts from reference TRBV9 and TRBJ1-5): DSGVTQTPKHLITATGQRVTLRCSPRSGDLSVYWYQQSLDQGLQFLIQYYNGEERAKGNILERFSAQQFPDLHSELNLSSLELGDSALYFCASSVGASYQPQHFGDGTRLSIL.